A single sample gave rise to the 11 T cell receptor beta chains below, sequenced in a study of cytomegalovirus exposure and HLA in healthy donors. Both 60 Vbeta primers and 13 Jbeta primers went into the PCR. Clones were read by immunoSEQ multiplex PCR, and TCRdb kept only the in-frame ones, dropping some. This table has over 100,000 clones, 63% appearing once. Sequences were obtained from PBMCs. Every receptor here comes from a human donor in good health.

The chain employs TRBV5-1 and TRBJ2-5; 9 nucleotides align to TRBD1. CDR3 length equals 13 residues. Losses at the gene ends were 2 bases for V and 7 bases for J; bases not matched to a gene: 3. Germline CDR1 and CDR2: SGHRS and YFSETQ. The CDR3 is CASSLGQGTTQYF. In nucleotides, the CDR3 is TGCGCCAGCAGCTTAGGACAGGGGACGACCCAGTACTTC.

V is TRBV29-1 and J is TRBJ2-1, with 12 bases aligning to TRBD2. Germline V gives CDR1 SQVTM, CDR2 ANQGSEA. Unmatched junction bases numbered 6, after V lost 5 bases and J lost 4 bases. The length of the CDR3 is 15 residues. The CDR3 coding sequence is TGCAGCGTTTCCCAACTAGCGGGAGGTTACAATGAGCAGTTCTTC. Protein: CSVSQLAGGYNEQFF.

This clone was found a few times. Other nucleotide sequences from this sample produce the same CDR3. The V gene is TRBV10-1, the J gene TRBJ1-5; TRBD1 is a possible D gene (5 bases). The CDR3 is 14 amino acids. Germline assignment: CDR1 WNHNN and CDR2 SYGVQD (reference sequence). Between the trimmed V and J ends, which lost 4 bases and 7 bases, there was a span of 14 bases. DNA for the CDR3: TGCGCCAGCAGTGTGAAGGGGTTTATACAGCCCCAGCATTTT. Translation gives CASSVKGFIQPQHF.

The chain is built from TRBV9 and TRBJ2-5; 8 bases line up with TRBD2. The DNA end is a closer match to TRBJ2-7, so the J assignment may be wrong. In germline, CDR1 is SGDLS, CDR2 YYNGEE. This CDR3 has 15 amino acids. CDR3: CASSVDGRASYEQYF. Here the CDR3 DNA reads TGTGCCAGCAGCGTAGACGGGAGGGCCTCCTACGAGCAGTACTTC.

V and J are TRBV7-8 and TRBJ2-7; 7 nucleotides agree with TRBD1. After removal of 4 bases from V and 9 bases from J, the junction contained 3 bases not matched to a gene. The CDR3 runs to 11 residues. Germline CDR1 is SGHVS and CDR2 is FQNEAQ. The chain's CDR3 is CASSSQGVQYF. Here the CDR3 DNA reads TGTGCCAGCAGCTCCCAGGGGGTGCAGTACTTC. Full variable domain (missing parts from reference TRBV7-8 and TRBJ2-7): GAGVSQSPRYKVAKRGQDVALRCDPISGHVSLFWYQQALGQGPEFLTYFQNEAQLDKSGLPSDRFFAERPEGSVSTLKIQRTQQEDSAVYLCASSSQGVQYFGPGTRLTVT.

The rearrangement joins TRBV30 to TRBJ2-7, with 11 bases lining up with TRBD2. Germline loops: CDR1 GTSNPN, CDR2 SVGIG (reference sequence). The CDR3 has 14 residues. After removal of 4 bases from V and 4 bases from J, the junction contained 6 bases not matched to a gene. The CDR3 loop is CAWKTSGIVYEQYF. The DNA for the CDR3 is TGTGCCTGGAAGACTAGCGGGATCGTGTACGAGCAGTACTTC. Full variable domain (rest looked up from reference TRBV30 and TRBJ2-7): SQTIHQWPATLVQPVGSPLSLECTVEGTSNPNLYWYRQAAGRGLQLLFYSVGIGQISSEVPQNLSASRPQDRQFILSSKKLLLSDSGFYLCAWKTSGIVYEQYFGPGTRLTVT.

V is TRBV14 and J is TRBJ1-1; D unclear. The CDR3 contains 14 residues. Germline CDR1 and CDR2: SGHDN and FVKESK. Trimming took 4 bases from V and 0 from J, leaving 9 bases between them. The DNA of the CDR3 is TGTGCCAGCAGCCCACGACATATGAACACTGAAGCTTTCTTT. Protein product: CASSPRHMNTEAFF.

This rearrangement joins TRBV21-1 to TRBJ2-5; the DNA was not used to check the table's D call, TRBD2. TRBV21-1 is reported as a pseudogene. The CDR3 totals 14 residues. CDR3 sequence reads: CASRYGAGRETQYF. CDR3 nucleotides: TGTGCCAGCAGGTACGGGGCAGGGAGGGAGACCCAGTACTTC.

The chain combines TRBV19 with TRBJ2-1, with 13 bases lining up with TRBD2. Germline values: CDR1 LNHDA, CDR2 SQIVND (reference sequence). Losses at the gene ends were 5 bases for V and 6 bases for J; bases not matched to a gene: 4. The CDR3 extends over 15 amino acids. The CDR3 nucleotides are TGTGCCAGTAGTGTACTAGCGGGAGGGTCCAATGAGCAGTTCTTC. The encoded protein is CASSVLAGGSNEQFF. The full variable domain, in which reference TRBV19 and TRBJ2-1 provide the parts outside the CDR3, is DGGITQSPKYLFRKEGQNVTLSCEQNLNHDAMYWYRQDPGQGLRLIYYSQIVNDFQKGDIAEGYSVSREKKESFPLTVTSAQKNPTAFYLCASSVLAGGSNEQFFGPGTRLTVL.

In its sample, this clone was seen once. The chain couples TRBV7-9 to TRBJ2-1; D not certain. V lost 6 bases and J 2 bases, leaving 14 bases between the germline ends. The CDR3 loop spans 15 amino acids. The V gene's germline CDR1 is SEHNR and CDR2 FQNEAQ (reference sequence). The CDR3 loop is CASSQLRFPYNEQFF. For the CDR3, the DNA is TGTGCCAGCAGTCAACTTCGTTTCCCCTACAATGAGCAGTTCTTC.

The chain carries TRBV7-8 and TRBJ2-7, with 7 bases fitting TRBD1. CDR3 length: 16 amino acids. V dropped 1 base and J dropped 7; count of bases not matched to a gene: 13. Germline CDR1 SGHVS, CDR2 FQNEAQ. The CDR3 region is CASSLDRGAGGREQYF. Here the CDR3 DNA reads TGTGCCAGCAGCTTAGATCGGGGAGCAGGGGGAAGGGAGCAGTACTTC.